This entry lists 19 T cell receptor beta chains sequenced from one sample in a study of radiation and T cells in renal cell carcinoma. Data came from immunoSEQ multiplex PCR; TCRdb stores just in-frame clones and leaves some out. The repertoire holds around 80,000 clones, with more than 75% as singletons. Time point given: blood 2 weeks post-SBRT. Treatment given: 15 Gy SBRT to primary tumor, nephrectomy 4 weeks later. The material sequenced was blood, taken from a patient whose treatment included radiotherapy and nephrectomy. Source of these receptors: a man between 60 and 75 years old with renal cell carcinoma.

The rearrangement uses TRBV29-1 and TRBJ2-5; D is tentatively TRBD1 or TRBD2 (5 bases each). Trimming took off 6 bases at V and 2 bases at J, with 13 bases between the two ends. This CDR3 contains 13 residues. Germline V gives CDR1 SQVTM, CDR2 ANQGSEA. CDR3 sequence: CSVSFGGQETQYF. The CDR3 region has the DNA TGCAGCGTGAGTTTTGGGGGACAAGAGACCCAGTACTTC.

CDR3 sequence (DNA): TGTGCCAGCAGCCAAGGTGTTAACTTGAACACCGGGGAGCTGTTTTTT. Its protein is CASSQGVNLNTGELFF. This chain joins TRBV11-2 and TRBJ2-2, with D uncertain. CDR3 length: 16 amino acids. V lost 5 bases and J lost 1, with 14 bases in between. CDR1 and CDR2 from the germline V gene are SGHAT and FQNNGV.

The chain carries TRBV27 and TRBJ2-7, with 7 bases aligning to TRBD2. There are 16 residues in the CDR3. Germline V lookup: CDR1 MNHEY, CDR2 SMNVEV (reference sequence). Trimming removed 0 bases from V and 4 bases from J; junction bases left unmatched: 9. CDR3 region: CASSLSPGLPSYEQYF. CDR3 bases: TGTGCCAGCAGTTTATCCCCGGGACTACCCTCTTACGAGCAGTACTTC.

J is TRBJ2-3 and V is TRBV5-6; D gene unclear. The V gene lost 0 bases and the J gene lost 2 bases, with 4 bases spanning the gap. Germline V gives CDR1 SGHDT, CDR2 YYEEEE. This CDR3 contains 13 residues. The CDR3 DNA sequence: TGTGCCAGCAGCTTGGAACCCACAGATACGCAGTATTTT. Amino acid sequence: CASSLEPTDTQYF.

V is TRBV15 and J is TRBJ2-1; possible D gene TRBD1, 7 bases. The V gene's germline CDR1 is LNHNV and CDR2 YYDKDF (reference sequence). The CDR3 has 14 amino acids. V lost 5 bases, J lost 6 bases, and 14 bases lay in between. The CDR3 DNA reads as TGTGCCACCAGCCCAGGGGGGCCCTCCAATGAGCAGTTCTTC. It yields the protein CATSPGGPSNEQFF.

This clone was seen only once. V gene TRBV29-1 combines with J gene TRBJ2-6; weak D call: TRBD1 (6 bases). Deletions cut 4 bases from V and 3 bases from J, with 10 bases between. The germline V gene has CDR1 SQVTM and CDR2 ANQGSEA. This CDR3 region has 14 residues. The chain's CDR3 is CSVGGLSGANVLTF. Written as DNA, the CDR3 is TGCAGCGTTGGGGGGCTAAGTGGGGCCAACGTCCTGACTTTC.

This chain joins TRBV4-2 and TRBJ2-3, with D possibly being TRBD1 or TRBD2 (5 bases each). The germline gives CDR1 LGHNA, CDR2 YNFKEQ. CDR3 length: 16 amino acids. The ends were cut back, 0 bases at V and 5 bases at J, with 15 bases in the middle. CDR3 nucleotide sequence: TGTGCCAGCAGCCAAGATATCTCTGCGAGGGGAGATACGCAGTATTTT. Residues: CASSQDISARGDTQYF.

J is TRBJ1-2 and V is TRBV4-1; D gene uncertain. The germline V and J ends were trimmed by 1 base and 3 bases, with 9 bases remaining between them. Germline V lookup: CDR1 MGHRA, CDR2 YSYEKL. This CDR3 contains 14 residues. The CDR3 region is CASSQGLWDYGYTF. Written as DNA, the CDR3 is TGCGCCAGCAGCCAAGGTTTATGGGACTATGGCTACACCTTC.

The V gene is TRBV27, the J gene TRBJ1-2; D is uncertain. The V gene lost 5 bases and the J gene lost 0 bases, with 16 bases spanning the gap. Germline lookup yields CDR1 MNHEY and CDR2 SMNVEV (reference sequence). The CDR3 contains 16 residues. The CDR3 region is CASSSPRHRPNYGYTF. DNA of the CDR3: TGTGCCAGCAGTAGCCCCAGGCACAGACCTAACTATGGCTACACCTTC.

The V call is TRBV5-1, the J call TRBJ1-4; D remains ambiguous. The V end lost 0 bases, the J end lost 7 bases, and 16 bases lay between the germline ends. This CDR3 spans 16 amino acids. The germline CDR1 and CDR2 sequences are SGHRS and YFSETQ. The CDR3 loop reads CASSLVRAGGGEKLFF. The CDR3 DNA is TGCGCCAGCAGCTTGGTGAGGGCAGGAGGAGGTGAAAAACTGTTTTTT.

V is TRBV6-1 and J is TRBJ2-7, with TRBD2 identical over 9 bases. From germline, CDR1 is MNHNS and CDR2 SASEGT. The CDR3 runs 14 residues. J was trimmed by 0 bases and V by 6 bases; bases with no gene match: 3. The CDR3 DNA reads TGTGCCAGCAGGACTAGCGGTCCCTCCTACGAGCAGTACTTC. Amino acid sequence: CASRTSGPSYEQYF.

The table lists this clone with a few counts. This chain joins TRBV7-9 and TRBJ2-5, with TRBD1 identical over 9 bases. Germline V gives CDR1 SEHNR, CDR2 FQNEAQ (reference sequence). CDR3 length: 16 amino acids. The V segment lost 4 bases and the J segment 5 bases; nucleotides outside the gene matches: 11. The CDR3 DNA follows: TGTGCCAGCAGCTACTACCAGGGGACAGGGACGGAGACCCAGTACTTC. This codes for CASSYYQGTGTETQYF.

The chain employs TRBV19 and TRBJ1-4, with a possible D match to TRBD1 (6 bases). The V gene lost 7 bases and the J gene lost 7 bases, with 19 bases spanning the gap. The germline V gene encodes CDR1 LNHDA and CDR2 SQIVND (reference sequence). The CDR3 extends over 15 amino acids. Written as DNA, the CDR3 is TGTGCCAGTATGTTAACAGGGAAGGCGGGTGAAAAACTGTTTTTT. Translation gives CASMLTGKAGEKLFF.

This sequence joins TRBV7-9 and TRBJ2-3, with 8 nucleotides matching TRBD2. This CDR3 spans 16 amino acids. J gave up 6 bases and V 5 bases, and 13 bases lay outside the gene matches. Germline-derived CDR1 and CDR2 are SEHNR and FQNEAQ (reference sequence). The CDR3 spells CASSPRAGVWGDTQYF. The CDR3 DNA is TGTGCCAGCAGCCCTCGAGCGGGAGTTTGGGGGGATACGCAGTATTTT.

J is TRBJ2-7 and V is TRBV18; D is perhaps TRBD1 (6 bases). The germline V gene encodes CDR1 KGHSH and CDR2 LQKENI. Trimming left V 2 bases short and J 6 bases short, with 11 bases between. CDR3 length: 13 residues. For the CDR3, the DNA is TGTGCCAGCTCACCAGCACAGGGCCGCGAGCAGTACTTC. Residues: CASSPAQGREQYF.

The CDR3 DNA sequence: TGCGCCAGCAGCTTGGGGCCCCTCTCTGGGGCCAACGTCCTGACTTTC. Protein: CASSLGPLSGANVLTF. The chain is built from TRBV5-1 and TRBJ2-6; D remains ambiguous. The CDR3 is 16 amino acids. The germline V gene encodes CDR1 SGHRS and CDR2 YFSETQ. Trimming stripped 0 bases from V and 0 bases from J, with 7 bases between.

CDR3 residues: CASSVRGARSTGELFF. The CDR3 nucleotides are TGTGCCAGCAGTGTACGGGGGGCGCGCTCCACCGGGGAGCTGTTTTTT. This chain joins TRBV6-6 and TRBJ2-2, with a tentative D call TRBD2 (7 bases). Germline values: CDR1 MNHNY, CDR2 SVGAGI (reference sequence). With 5 bases removed from V and 4 bases from J, the gap between germline ends came to 17 bases. This CDR3 contains 16 residues.

The chain carries TRBV19 and TRBJ1-4; TRBD1 aligns across 7 bases. Germline V lookup: CDR1 LNHDA, CDR2 SQIVND (reference sequence). Trimming cost V 6 bases and J 7 bases; bases outside gene matches: 8. This CDR3 comprises 14 residues. CDR3: CASRPQGPVEKLFF. The CDR3, as DNA: TGTGCCAGTAGACCACAGGGGCCGGTTGAAAAACTGTTTTTT.

The chain combines TRBV5-6 with TRBJ2-1; D remains unclear. The CDR3 totals 15 residues. Deletions cut 4 bases from V and 6 bases from J, with 17 bases between. In germline, CDR1 is SGHDT, CDR2 YYEEEE. The DNA for the CDR3 is TGTGCCAGCAGCCATTTTACTGAGTCCCCCAATGAGCAGTTCTTC. Translated, it gives CASSHFTESPNEQFF.